The 3 T cell receptor beta chains listed next were all sequenced from one sample in a study of patients and donors after allogeneic stem cell transplantation. TCRdb re-called the RT-PCR reads with MiXCR, one entry per CDR3 protein. The sample includes under 95,000 distinct CDR3 sequences, 5% of them seen just once. The sample taken for sequencing was blood, either unsorted or a sorted T cell fraction (not recorded which). These receptors came from a human donor who was either an allogeneic HSCT recipient or a stem cell or donor lymphocyte infusion donor (not recorded which). It is not recorded whose cells these are; they may come from a transplant donor.

The chain has TRBV7-2 and TRBJ2-7; 8 bases align to TRBD1. V shed 5 bases and J 6 bases; nucleotides not matched to a gene: 6. The CDR3 is made up of 13 amino acids. Germline V gene lookup returns CDR1 SGHTA and CDR2 FQGNSA. The CDR3 protein is CASSRDRRAEQYF. CDR3 in DNA: TGTGCCAGCAGCCGGGACAGGAGGGCCGAGCAGTACTTC.

This clonotype appeared many times. The chain links TRBV12-3 or TRBV12-4 to TRBJ2-7; no reliable D call. V dropped 3 bases and J dropped 1 base, with 7 bases sitting between them. The CDR3 is 13 amino acids. CDR3: CASSLVRSYEQYF. The CDR3 DNA is TGTGCCAGCAGTTTGGTCAGGTCCTACGAGCAGTACTTC.

The sample holds many counts of this clonotype. The V call is TRBV12-3 or TRBV12-4, the J call TRBJ2-3, with D uncertain. V dropped 6 bases and J dropped 1 base, with 8 bases sitting between them. CDR3 length: 13 residues. The CDR3 bases are TGTGCCAGCAGCCCCGATGGCACAGATACGCAGTATTTT. Amino acids: CASSPDGTDTQYF.